The rows below give T cell receptor beta chains drawn from one sample of a study of blood T cell repertoires in COVID-19. Sequenced by immunoSEQ multiplex PCR; TCRdb stores in-frame clones only, minus some. The sample lists over 150,000 clones, 76% occurring once. The specimen was peripheral blood. The receptors here all came from a woman older than 75 with acute or convalescent COVID-19. CDR3s include the opening cysteine and the closing phenylalanine or tryptophan. A D gene is named only where the DNA matches it firmly. The size entry is marked missing in some rows and otherwise reads once, few, many or a size class.

j_call: TRBJ2-3; clone_size: NA; v_call: TRBV7-8; d_call: NA; cdr3_aa: CASSERLKDTDTQYF; cdr3_nt: TGTGCCAGCAGCGAAAGACTCAAAGACACAGATACGCAGTATTTT
j_call: TRBJ1-2; clone_size: NA; v_call: TRBV27; d_call: TRBD1; cdr3_aa: CASSGPSGGRWGYTF; cdr3_nt: TGTGCCAGCAGTGGGCCTTCAGGGGGCCGTTGGGGCTACACCTTC
j_call: TRBJ1-1; clone_size: NA; v_call: TRBV5-1; d_call: NA; cdr3_aa: CASSSGINTEAFF; cdr3_nt: TGCGCCAGCAGCTCCGGGATTAACACTGAAGCTTTCTTT
j_call: TRBJ2-7; clone_size: NA; v_call: TRBV11-2; d_call: TRBD1; cdr3_aa: CASRHRDRGNEQYF; cdr3_nt: TGTGCCAGCAGACACCGGGACAGGGGGAACGAGCAGTACTTC
j_call: TRBJ2-7; clone_size: NA; v_call: TRBV10-3; d_call: NA; cdr3_aa: CAISDGLPYEQYF; cdr3_nt: TGTGCCATCAGTGACGGGTTACCCTACGAGCAGTACTTC
j_call: TRBJ2-2; clone_size: once; v_call: TRBV6-5; d_call: NA; cdr3_aa: CASRLDRNTGELFF; cdr3_nt: TGTGCCAGCAGGTTAGACAGGAACACCGGGGAGCTGTTTTTT
j_call: TRBJ2-7; clone_size: NA; v_call: TRBV11-2; d_call: TRBD2; cdr3_aa: CASSLSGGISYEQYF; cdr3_nt: TGTGCCAGCAGCTTGAGCGGGGGGATCTCCTACGAGCAGTACTTC
j_call: TRBJ1-2; clone_size: NA; v_call: TRBV27; d_call: TRBD1; cdr3_aa: CASSVKGQGAGYGYTF; cdr3_nt: TGTGCCAGCAGTGTAAAGGGACAGGGGGCGGGCTATGGCTACACCTTC
j_call: TRBJ1-2; clone_size: once; v_call: TRBV27; d_call: NA; cdr3_aa: CASSPQTGLGYTF; cdr3_nt: TGTGCCAGCAGTCCCCAGACAGGTCTTGGCTACACCTTC
j_call: TRBJ2-3; clone_size: NA; v_call: TRBV29-1; d_call: TRBD1; cdr3_aa: CSVGQGGDTQYF; cdr3_nt: TGCAGCGTCGGACAGGGGGGAGATACGCAGTATTTT
j_call: TRBJ2-5; clone_size: NA; v_call: TRBV3-1/TRBV3-2; d_call: NA; cdr3_aa: CASSPITGVETQYF; cdr3_nt: TGTGCCAGCAGCCCTATCACAGGTGTTGAGACCCAGTACTTC
j_call: TRBJ1-2; clone_size: NA; v_call: TRBV19; d_call: TRBD1; cdr3_aa: CASSIEGQGRYGYTF; cdr3_nt: TGTGCCAGTAGTATAGAAGGACAGGGTCGCTATGGCTACACCTTC
j_call: TRBJ1-1; clone_size: NA; v_call: TRBV27; d_call: TRBD1; cdr3_aa: CASSPDPPQGALTEAFF; cdr3_nt: TGTGCCAGCAGTCCAGATCCCCCCCAGGGGGCGCTCACTGAAGCTTTCTTT
j_call: TRBJ1-4; clone_size: once; v_call: TRBV19; d_call: NA; cdr3_aa: CASSLAGGHEKLFF; cdr3_nt: TGTGCCAGTAGTTTGGCAGGTGGCCATGAAAAACTGTTTTTT
j_call: TRBJ2-7; clone_size: NA; v_call: TRBV6-5; d_call: NA; cdr3_aa: CASSYSWGTYEQYF; cdr3_nt: TGTGCCAGCAGTTACTCGTGGGGCACCTACGAGCAGTACTTC
j_call: TRBJ2-7; clone_size: NA; v_call: TRBV6-5; d_call: NA; cdr3_aa: CASSYGGDWGEQYF; cdr3_nt: TGTGCCAGCAGTTACGGAGGGGATTGGGGGGAGCAGTACTTC
j_call: TRBJ2-5; clone_size: NA; v_call: TRBV2; d_call: TRBD1; cdr3_aa: CASSEQGAGQETQYF; cdr3_nt: TGTGCCAGCAGTGAACAGGGGGCCGGCCAAGAGACCCAGTACTTC
j_call: TRBJ2-7; clone_size: NA; v_call: TRBV7-9; d_call: TRBD2; cdr3_aa: CASSSGTSGFYEQYF; cdr3_nt: TGTGCCAGCAGCTCGGGGACTAGCGGGTTTTACGAGCAGTACTTC
j_call: TRBJ2-2; clone_size: NA; v_call: TRBV5-1; d_call: NA; cdr3_aa: CASSREPTGELFF; cdr3_nt: TGCGCCAGCAGTCGTGAGCCTACCGGGGAGCTGTTTTTT
j_call: TRBJ1-2; clone_size: NA; v_call: TRBV5-1; d_call: NA; cdr3_aa: CASKGGLGDYGYTF; cdr3_nt: TGCGCCAGCAAAGGAGGGTTGGGAGATTATGGCTACACCTTC
j_call: TRBJ2-3; clone_size: NA; v_call: TRBV29-1; d_call: TRBD1; cdr3_aa: CSVSTGGLTDTQYF; cdr3_nt: TGCAGCGTCTCGACAGGGGGCCTCACAGATACGCAGTATTTT
j_call: TRBJ1-5; clone_size: NA; v_call: TRBV19; d_call: NA; cdr3_aa: CASSIEGDRTSNQPQHF; cdr3_nt: TGTGCCAGTAGTATTGAGGGAGACAGGACTAGCAATCAGCCCCAGCATTTT
j_call: TRBJ1-2; clone_size: once; v_call: TRBV7-9; d_call: NA; cdr3_aa: CASSSSPTGRPYGYTF; cdr3_nt: TGTGCCAGCAGCTCCAGCCCGACAGGCAGGCCATATGGCTACACCTTC
j_call: TRBJ1-5; clone_size: NA; v_call: TRBV6-5; d_call: TRBD1; cdr3_aa: CASSLGTGGNQPQHF; cdr3_nt: TGTGCCAGCAGCCTAGGGACAGGGGGGAATCAGCCCCAGCATTTT
j_call: TRBJ2-6; clone_size: NA; v_call: TRBV7-2; d_call: NA; cdr3_aa: CASSPRPGGANVLTF; cdr3_nt: TGTGCCAGCAGCCCCCGCCCGGGAGGGGCCAACGTCCTGACTTTC
j_call: TRBJ2-7; clone_size: NA; v_call: TRBV6-2/TRBV6-3; d_call: NA; cdr3_aa: CASSYGPRSYEQYF; cdr3_nt: TGTGCCAGCAGTTACGGGCCCCGCTCCTACGAGCAGTACTTC
j_call: TRBJ1-4; clone_size: NA; v_call: TRBV27; d_call: NA; cdr3_aa: CASSSAGGNNEKLFF; cdr3_nt: TGTGCCAGCAGTTCAGCCGGGGGGAATAATGAAAAACTGTTTTTT
j_call: TRBJ1-5; clone_size: NA; v_call: TRBV7-8; d_call: NA; cdr3_aa: CASSSLGQTSNQPQHF; cdr3_nt: TGTGCCAGCAGCTCCTTAGGACAGACGAGCAATCAGCCCCAGCATTTT
j_call: TRBJ1-1; clone_size: once; v_call: TRBV5-1; d_call: NA; cdr3_aa: CASSWLPSLNTEAFF; cdr3_nt: TGCGCCAGCAGCTGGCTGCCTAGCCTGAACACTGAAGCTTTCTTT
j_call: TRBJ1-4; clone_size: few; v_call: TRBV5-1; d_call: TRBD1; cdr3_aa: CASSLDGQEDEKLFF; cdr3_nt: TGCGCCAGCAGCTTGGACGGACAGGAGGACGAAAAACTGTTTTTT
j_call: TRBJ1-1; clone_size: NA; v_call: TRBV6-4; d_call: NA; cdr3_aa: CASGGVEGPEEAFF; cdr3_nt: TGTGCCAGCGGAGGAGTTGAGGGCCCTGAGGAGGCTTTCTTT
j_call: TRBJ1-1; clone_size: NA; v_call: TRBV11-2; d_call: NA; cdr3_aa: CASSSFRGTGGTEAFF; cdr3_nt: TGTGCCAGCAGCTCCTTCAGGGGAACGGGCGGTACTGAAGCTTTCTTT
j_call: TRBJ1-6; clone_size: NA; v_call: TRBV18; d_call: NA; cdr3_aa: CASSPIQVGSPLHF; cdr3_nt: TGTGCCAGCTCACCGATACAGGTGGGCTCACCCCTCCACTTT
j_call: TRBJ2-2; clone_size: once; v_call: TRBV25-1; d_call: TRBD1; cdr3_aa: CASSAGTGIGELFF; cdr3_nt: TGTGCCAGCAGTGCCGGGACAGGGATCGGGGAGCTGTTTTTT
j_call: TRBJ1-2; clone_size: NA; v_call: TRBV14; d_call: NA; cdr3_aa: CASSQGGLENYGYTF; cdr3_nt: TGTGCCAGCAGCCAAGGAGGTTTGGAGAACTATGGCTACACCTTC